This T cell receptor (beta chain) comes out of a study of immune evolution from preneoplasia to lung adenocarcinoma. Broader study findings: From normal lung to invasive adenocarcinoma, top clone frequencies appeared to decrease. Later-stage lesions seemingly showed higher T cell density and diversity than normal lung.

The germline V gene has CDR1 KGHSH and CDR2 LQKENI. Losses at the gene ends were 5 bases for V and 1 base for J; bases not matched to a gene: 11. CDR3 length: 17 amino acids. The repertoire was sequenced with immunoSEQ multiplex PCR; TCRdb's copy has only in-frame clones and lacks some. The sample contains roughly 28,000 clones, 65% to 75% of which appear only once. Histologic diagnosis was independently verified by two lung pathologists. Macro-dissection enriched premalignant or tumor cells before nucleic acid extraction. Concerning this clone itself: Its antigen remains unidentified.

The rearrangement links TRBV18 to TRBJ1-3; TRBD1 matches 7 bases. The sequence came from a person in their sixties with invasive lung adenocarcinoma. Some clones in this sample may be carry-over from other donors' samples. Sequencing was carried out using FFPE invasive lung adenocarcinoma tissue. The CDR3 DNA follows: TGTGCCAGCTCATCCCTAGACAGGGTTTCGTCTGGAAACACCATATATTTT. Residues: CASSSLDRVSSGNTIYF.